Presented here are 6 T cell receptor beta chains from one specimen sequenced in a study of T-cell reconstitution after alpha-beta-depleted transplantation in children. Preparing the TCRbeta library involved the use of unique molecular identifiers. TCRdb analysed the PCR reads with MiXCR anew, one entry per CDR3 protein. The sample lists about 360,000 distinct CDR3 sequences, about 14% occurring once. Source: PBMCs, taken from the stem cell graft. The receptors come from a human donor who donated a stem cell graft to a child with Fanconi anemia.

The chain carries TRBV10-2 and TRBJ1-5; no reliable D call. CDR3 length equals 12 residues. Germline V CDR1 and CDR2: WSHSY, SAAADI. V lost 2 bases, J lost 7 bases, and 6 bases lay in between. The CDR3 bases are TGCGCCAGCAGTGAGGGACCCCAGCCCCAGCATTTT. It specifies CASSEGPQPQHF.

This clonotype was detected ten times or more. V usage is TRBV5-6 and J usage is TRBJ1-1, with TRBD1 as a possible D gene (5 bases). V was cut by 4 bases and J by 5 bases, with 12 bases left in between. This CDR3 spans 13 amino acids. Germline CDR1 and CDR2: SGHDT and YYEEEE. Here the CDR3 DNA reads TGTGCCAGCAGCGCCCGGTGGGGGACTGAAGCTTTCTTT. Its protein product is CASSARWGTEAFF.

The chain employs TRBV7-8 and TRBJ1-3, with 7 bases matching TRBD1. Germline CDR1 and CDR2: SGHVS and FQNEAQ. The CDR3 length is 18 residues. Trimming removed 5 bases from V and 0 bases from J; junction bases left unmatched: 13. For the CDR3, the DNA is TGTGCCAGCAGCCGGGGCTCTTCGGGACAGAGCTCTGGAAACACCATATATTTT. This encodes CASSRGSSGQSSGNTIYF. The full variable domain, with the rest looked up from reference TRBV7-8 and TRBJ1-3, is GAGVSQSPRYKVAKRGQDVALRCDPISGHVSLFWYQQALGQGPEFLTYFQNEAQLDKSGLPSDRFFAERPEGSVSTLKIQRTQQEDSAVYLCASSRGSSGQSSGNTIYFGEGSWLTVV.

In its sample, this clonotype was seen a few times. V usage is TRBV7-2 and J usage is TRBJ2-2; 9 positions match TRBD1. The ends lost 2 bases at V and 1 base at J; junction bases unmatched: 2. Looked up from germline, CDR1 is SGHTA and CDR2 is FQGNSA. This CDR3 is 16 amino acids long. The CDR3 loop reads CASSLMTGGNTGELFF. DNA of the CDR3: TGTGCCAGCAGCTTAATGACAGGGGGGAACACCGGGGAGCTGTTTTTT. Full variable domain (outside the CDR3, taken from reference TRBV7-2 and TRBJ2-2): GAGVSQSPSNKVTEKGKDVELRCDPISGHTALYWYRQSLGQGLEFLIYFQGNSAPDKSGLPSDRFSAERTGGSVSTLTIQRTQQEDSAVYLCASSLMTGGNTGELFFGEGSRLTVL.

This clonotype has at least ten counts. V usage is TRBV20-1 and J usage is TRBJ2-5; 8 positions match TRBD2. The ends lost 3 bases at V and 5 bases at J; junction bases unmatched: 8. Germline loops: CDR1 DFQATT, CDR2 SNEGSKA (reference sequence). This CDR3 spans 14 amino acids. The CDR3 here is CSARRGEGRETQYF. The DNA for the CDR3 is TGCAGTGCTAGGCGGGGGGAGGGGCGGGAGACCCAGTACTTC.

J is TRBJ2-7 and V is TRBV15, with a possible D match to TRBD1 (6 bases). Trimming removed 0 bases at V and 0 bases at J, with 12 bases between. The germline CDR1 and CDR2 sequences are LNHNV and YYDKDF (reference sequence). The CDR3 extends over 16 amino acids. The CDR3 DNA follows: TGTGCCACCAGCAGAGATCAAACAGGGAGCTCCTACGAGCAGTACTTC. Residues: CATSRDQTGSSYEQYF.